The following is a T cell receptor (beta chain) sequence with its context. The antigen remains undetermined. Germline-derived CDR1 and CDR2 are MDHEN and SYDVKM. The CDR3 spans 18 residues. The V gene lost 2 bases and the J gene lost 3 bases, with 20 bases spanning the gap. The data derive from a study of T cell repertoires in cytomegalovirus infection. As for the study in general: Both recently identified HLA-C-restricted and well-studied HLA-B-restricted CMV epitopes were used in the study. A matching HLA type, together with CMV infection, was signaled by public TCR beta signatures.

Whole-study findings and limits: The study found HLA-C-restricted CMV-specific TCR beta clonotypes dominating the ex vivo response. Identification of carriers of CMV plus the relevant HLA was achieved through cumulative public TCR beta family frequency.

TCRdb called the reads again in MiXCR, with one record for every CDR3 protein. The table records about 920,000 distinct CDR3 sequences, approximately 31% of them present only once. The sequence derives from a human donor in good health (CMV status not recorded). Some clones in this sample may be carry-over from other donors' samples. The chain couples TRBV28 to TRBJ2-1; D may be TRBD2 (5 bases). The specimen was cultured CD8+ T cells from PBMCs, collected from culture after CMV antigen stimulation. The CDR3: CASSLTLEADPDYNEQFF. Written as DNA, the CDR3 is TGTGCCAGCAGTTTAACGCTGGAGGCGGACCCGGACTACAATGAGCAGTTCTTC.